This T cell receptor (beta chain) originates from a study of regulatory T cells in long-lasting Graves disease. For the study at large: Positive TSH receptor antibodies alongside over 5 years of antithyroid drugs were what marked Graves' disease as persistent.

The authors built TCR beta libraries using iRepertoire HTBI primers and Arm-PCR of CDR3 regions. Authors' methods: Overall, samples carried some 67 TRBV and around 15 TRBJ segments. TCRdb reanalysed the multiplex PCR reads using MiXCR and keeps one entry per CDR3 protein. The V and J calls follow TCRdb's processing rather than the paper's. Among about 660,000 distinct CDR3 sequences listed, approximately 29% were seen once. Time point denoted: persistent/refractory GD, antithyroid drugs over 5 years with positive TRAb. PBMCs were the source of the RNA used for TCR sequencing. An endocrinology department located in Xi'an, China, was where the patients came from. The V gene's germline CDR1 is SQVTM and CDR2 ANQGSEA. CDR3 size: 15 residues. Trimming took off 6 bases at V and 4 bases at J, with 21 bases between the two ends.

The source was peripheral blood mononuclear cells (PBMCs), collected when the disease was refractory, from a patient treated with antithyroid drugs. This clonotype was obtained from a female donor with Graves disease. The rearrangement uses TRBV29-1 and TRBJ1-1, with TRBD1 as a possible D gene (5 bases). This chain's CDR3 is CSVCGASAGCTEAFF. CDR3 nucleotides: TGCAGCGTCTGTGGGGCCTCCGCGGGGTGCACTGAAGCTTTCTTT.